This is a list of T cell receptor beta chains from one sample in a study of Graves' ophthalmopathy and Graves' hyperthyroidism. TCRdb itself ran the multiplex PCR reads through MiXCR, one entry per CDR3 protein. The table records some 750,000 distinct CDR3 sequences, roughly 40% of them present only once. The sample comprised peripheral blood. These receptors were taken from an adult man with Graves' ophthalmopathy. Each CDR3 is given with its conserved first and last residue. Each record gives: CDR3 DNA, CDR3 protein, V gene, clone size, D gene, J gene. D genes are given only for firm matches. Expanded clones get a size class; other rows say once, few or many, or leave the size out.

CDR3 DNA: TGTGCCAGCAGTCAGCAGACAGGAACTCCTAACTATGGCTACACCTTC
CDR3 protein: CASSQQTGTPNYGYTF
V gene: TRBV11-2
clone size: once
D gene: .
J gene: TRBJ1-2

CDR3 DNA: TGTGCCAGCACCGCAATTCGAAAGGGGTACACCGGGGAGCTGTTTTTT
CDR3 protein: CASTAIRKGYTGELFF
V gene: TRBV25-1
clone size: .
D gene: .
J gene: TRBJ2-2

CDR3 DNA: TGTGCCAGCAGTGATAGTGCCGGGAATCCCAGCGGCTACACCTTC
CDR3 protein: CASSDSAGNPSGYTF
V gene: TRBV25-1
clone size: .
D gene: .
J gene: TRBJ1-2

CDR3 DNA: TGTGCCAGTAGTAACAGGGGGCCCAACTATGGCTACACCTTC
CDR3 protein: CASSNRGPNYGYTF
V gene: TRBV19
clone size: .
D gene: TRBD1
J gene: TRBJ1-2

CDR3 DNA: TGCAGCGTTTCTAACCTGGGACTAGCGATCGAGACCCAGTACTTC
CDR3 protein: CSVSNLGLAIETQYF
V gene: TRBV29-1
clone size: .
D gene: TRBD2
J gene: TRBJ2-5

CDR3 DNA: TGCGCCAGCAGAATTACCTCTGGGGCCAACGTCCTGACTTTC
CDR3 protein: CASRITSGANVLTF
V gene: TRBV5-1
clone size: many
D gene: .
J gene: TRBJ2-6

CDR3 DNA: TGTGCCAGCAGACCCTGGAAGCAGTACTTC
CDR3 protein: CASRPWKQYF
V gene: TRBV10-3
clone size: .
D gene: .
J gene: TRBJ2-7

CDR3 DNA: TGTGCCAGCAGCCCCGTCAGATCTACACGGATGCAGTACTTC
CDR3 protein: CASSPVRSTRMQYF
V gene: TRBV5-6
clone size: few
D gene: .
J gene: TRBJ2-7

CDR3 DNA: TGTGCCAGCAGCTTGGACGGGGATCGTCTGAACACTGAAGCTTTCTTT
CDR3 protein: CASSLDGDRLNTEAFF
V gene: TRBV5-8
clone size: .
D gene: .
J gene: TRBJ1-1

CDR3 DNA: TGCGCCAGCAGAAAGGGACAGGGCCTCTATGGCTACACCTTC
CDR3 protein: CASRKGQGLYGYTF
V gene: TRBV10-2
clone size: few
D gene: TRBD1
J gene: TRBJ1-2

CDR3 DNA: TGTGCCAGCAGTTTATCGGGCAGGCCGGCCTATGGCTACACCTTC
CDR3 protein: CASSLSGRPAYGYTF
V gene: TRBV10-3
clone size: .
D gene: .
J gene: TRBJ1-2

CDR3 DNA: TGCAGTGCTAGGGTAGCGGGAGAAGGCGGGGAGCTGTTTTTT
CDR3 protein: CSARVAGEGGELFF
V gene: TRBV20-1
clone size: few
D gene: TRBD2
J gene: TRBJ2-2

CDR3 DNA: TGTGCCAGCATGGAAAACACCGGGGAGCTGTTTTTT
CDR3 protein: CASMENTGELFF
V gene: TRBV2
clone size: few
D gene: .
J gene: TRBJ2-2

CDR3 DNA: TGTGCCAGCAGCCCCGCCGGTTTGTCTGAAGCTTTCTTT
CDR3 protein: CASSPAGLSEAFF
V gene: TRBV7-3
clone size: many
D gene: .
J gene: TRBJ1-1

CDR3 DNA: TGTGCCACACGCGCCGGGACAGGGTTTTTTACAATAGCATACGAGCAGTACTTC
CDR3 protein: CATRAGTGFFTIAYEQYF
V gene: TRBV10-3
clone size: many
D gene: TRBD1
J gene: TRBJ2-7

CDR3 DNA: TGTGCCAGCAGTGAAGCGGAGGGCAGCACCTACGAGCAGTACTTC
CDR3 protein: CASSEAEGSTYEQYF
V gene: TRBV2
clone size: few
D gene: .
J gene: TRBJ2-7

CDR3 DNA: TGTGCCAGCAGCGTAGGAGGGAATGATGAAGCTTTCTTT
CDR3 protein: CASSVGGNDEAFF
V gene: TRBV9
clone size: .
D gene: .
J gene: TRBJ1-1

CDR3 DNA: TGTGCCAGCAGCTTTCGGGGTGTCTACGAGCAGTACTTC
CDR3 protein: CASSFRGVYEQYF
V gene: TRBV7-2
clone size: few
D gene: .
J gene: TRBJ2-7

CDR3 DNA: TGTGCCAGCAGCCAAGGGGGGCGGGAGAACACAGATACGCAGTATTTT
CDR3 protein: CASSQGGRENTDTQYF
V gene: TRBV7-9
clone size: .
D gene: .
J gene: TRBJ2-3

CDR3 DNA: TGCGCCAGCAGCCCTCAGGGCGCTCAAGAGACCCAGTACTTC
CDR3 protein: CASSPQGAQETQYF
V gene: TRBV11-1
clone size: .
D gene: .
J gene: TRBJ2-5

CDR3 DNA: TGCGCCAGCAGCTCGTCTGGGTCGTCGAGTGAAAAACTGTTTTTT
CDR3 protein: CASSSSGSSSEKLFF
V gene: TRBV5-1
clone size: .
D gene: .
J gene: TRBJ1-4

CDR3 DNA: TGTGCCAGCAGCTTAAAAAGGACGCCCCGGAGGGAGACCCAGTACTTC
CDR3 protein: CASSLKRTPRRETQYF
V gene: TRBV7-8
clone size: .
D gene: .
J gene: TRBJ2-5

CDR3 DNA: TGTGCCAGCAGCAGAACCAATGGACAGACTTACGAGCAGTACTTC
CDR3 protein: CASSRTNGQTYEQYF
V gene: TRBV7-8
clone size: many
D gene: .
J gene: TRBJ2-7

CDR3 DNA: TGCGCCAGCAGTCCGGCAGAGCAGTACTTC
CDR3 protein: CASSPAEQYF
V gene: TRBV10-1
clone size: many
D gene: .
J gene: TRBJ2-7

CDR3 DNA: TGTGCCAGCAGCGAGGGGACAGGGGCCGGCTACACCTTC
CDR3 protein: CASSEGTGAGYTF
V gene: TRBV5-4
clone size: .
D gene: TRBD1
J gene: TRBJ1-2

CDR3 DNA: TGTGCCAGCAGTCTACAGGGGGCTGGATCACCCCTCCACTTT
CDR3 protein: CASSLQGAGSPLHF
V gene: TRBV2
clone size: many
D gene: TRBD1
J gene: TRBJ1-6

CDR3 DNA: TGTGCCAGCCTCCAGGGGGCGAACACCGGGGAGCTGTTTTTT
CDR3 protein: CASLQGANTGELFF
V gene: TRBV2
clone size: .
D gene: TRBD1
J gene: TRBJ2-2

CDR3 DNA: TGTGCCACCAGCAGATTCGGTCAGGAATTCTACGAGCAGTACTTC
CDR3 protein: CATSRFGQEFYEQYF
V gene: TRBV15
clone size: .
D gene: .
J gene: TRBJ2-7

CDR3 DNA: TGTGCCAGCAGCAGGGGAGTGCAGGCCTTAAATTCACCCCTCCACTTT
CDR3 protein: CASSRGVQALNSPLHF
V gene: TRBV7-7
clone size: many
D gene: .
J gene: TRBJ1-6

CDR3 DNA: TGTGCCAGCAGCTTAGATCCGGGCAGGGCAGACTCTGGGGCCAACGTCCTGGCTTTC
CDR3 protein: CASSLDPGRADSGANVLAF
V gene: TRBV7-3
clone size: .
D gene: .
J gene: TRBJ2-6

CDR3 DNA: TGCAGCGTATCCCTAAATAGCAATCAGCCCCAGCATTTT
CDR3 protein: CSVSLNSNQPQHF
V gene: TRBV29-1
clone size: many
D gene: .
J gene: TRBJ1-5

CDR3 DNA: TGTGCCAGCAGTGATTCTTGGGGCGAGGAAAAACTGTTTTTT
CDR3 protein: CASSDSWGEEKLFF
V gene: TRBV25-1
clone size: many
D gene: .
J gene: TRBJ1-4

CDR3 DNA: TGTGCCAGCAGTTACGGGACTAGCGGAAACGAGCAGTACTTC
CDR3 protein: CASSYGTSGNEQYF
V gene: TRBV2
clone size: .
D gene: TRBD2
J gene: TRBJ2-7

CDR3 DNA: TGCAGCGTTGAATCGGGTCAGATGTATGGCTACACCTTC
CDR3 protein: CSVESGQMYGYTF
V gene: TRBV29-1
clone size: .
D gene: .
J gene: TRBJ1-2

CDR3 DNA: TGTGCCAGCAGCTCGGGAGTCGAGCAGTACTTC
CDR3 protein: CASSSGVEQYF
V gene: TRBV10-3
clone size: .
D gene: .
J gene: TRBJ2-7

CDR3 DNA: TGTGCCAGCAGCAGGGTGAACACCGGGGAGCTGTTTTTT
CDR3 protein: CASSRVNTGELFF
V gene: TRBV25-1
clone size: .
D gene: .
J gene: TRBJ2-2

CDR3 DNA: TGTGCCAGCAGCGATTCCGGGGGGACTGAAGCTTTCTTT
CDR3 protein: CASSDSGGTEAFF
V gene: TRBV9
clone size: few
D gene: .
J gene: TRBJ1-1

CDR3 DNA: TGCAGCGTCGAATTCGGCTACACCTTC
CDR3 protein: CSVEFGYTF
V gene: TRBV29-1
clone size: many
D gene: .
J gene: TRBJ1-2

CDR3 DNA: TGTGCCAGCAGGACAGGTCGATCGACAGGGGGTGGTGAGACCCAGTACTTC
CDR3 protein: CASRTGRSTGGGETQYF
V gene: TRBV12-3/TRBV12-4
clone size: .
D gene: TRBD1
J gene: TRBJ2-5

CDR3 DNA: TGTGCTAGTTTAGAGTTTTCGGGTTCACCCCTCCACTTT
CDR3 protein: CASLEFSGSPLHF
V gene: TRBV11-1
clone size: .
D gene: .
J gene: TRBJ1-6

CDR3 DNA: TGTGCCAGCATGGGACCTAGGGCGGCCTATGGCTACACCTTC
CDR3 protein: CASMGPRAAYGYTF
V gene: TRBV11-2
clone size: .
D gene: .
J gene: TRBJ1-2

CDR3 DNA: TGTGCCAGCAGCGAAGAAGCCACGGGTTCACCCCTCCACTTT
CDR3 protein: CASSEEATGSPLHF
V gene: TRBV9
clone size: .
D gene: .
J gene: TRBJ1-6

CDR3 DNA: TGTGCCAGCAGTTACTCGTTGGGACAGGGGCGGACTGAAGCTTTTTTT
CDR3 protein: CASSYSLGQGRTEAFF
V gene: TRBV6-2/TRBV6-3
clone size: .
D gene: TRBD1
J gene: TRBJ1-1

CDR3 DNA: TGCGCCAGCAGCTCCATGGGACAGGGGGCAGGAGCGGGAGGCCTCGAGCAGTACTTC
CDR3 protein: CASSSMGQGAGAGGLEQYF
V gene: TRBV5-1
clone size: few
D gene: TRBD1
J gene: TRBJ2-7

CDR3 DNA: TGTGCCATCAGTGAGGGGGTGTCCACCGGGGAGCTGTTTTTT
CDR3 protein: CAISEGVSTGELFF
V gene: TRBV10-3
clone size: many
D gene: .
J gene: TRBJ2-2

CDR3 DNA: TGCAGCGTAGGGCTCAGGGGAGAAAAAGAGACCCAGTACTTC
CDR3 protein: CSVGLRGEKETQYF
V gene: TRBV29-1
clone size: once
D gene: .
J gene: TRBJ2-5

CDR3 DNA: TGTGCCAGCAGTGACCCCGGGTGGGGGGAGCTGTTTTTT
CDR3 protein: CASSDPGWGELFF
V gene: TRBV25-1
clone size: many
D gene: .
J gene: TRBJ2-2

CDR3 DNA: TGTGCCAGCAGCCTCACTAGCTCCTACAAGCAGTACTTC
CDR3 protein: CASSLTSSYKQYF
V gene: TRBV7-9
clone size: once
D gene: .
J gene: TRBJ2-7

CDR3 DNA: TGCAGTGCTAGGGGACACTCAATGAGGGGAGAGAACACTGAAGCTTTCTTT
CDR3 protein: CSARGHSMRGENTEAFF
V gene: TRBV20-1
clone size: few
D gene: .
J gene: TRBJ1-1

CDR3 DNA: TGTGCCAGCAGCGCCAGTTTCCGGGACAGGGCTGGCTACACCTTC
CDR3 protein: CASSASFRDRAGYTF
V gene: TRBV12-3/TRBV12-4
clone size: many
D gene: TRBD1
J gene: TRBJ1-2

CDR3 DNA: TGCGCCAGCAGCTGGATGGGGGGACAGGGGGCGCGGGAGCAGTACTTC
CDR3 protein: CASSWMGGQGAREQYF
V gene: TRBV5-1
clone size: .
D gene: TRBD1
J gene: TRBJ2-7

CDR3 DNA: TGTGCCAGCAGCCACAGGGGACTTAACACTGAAGCTTACTTT
CDR3 protein: CASSHRGLNTEAYF
V gene: TRBV27
clone size: .
D gene: TRBD1
J gene: TRBJ1-1

CDR3 DNA: TGTGCCAGCAGTGTAGCGGGAGGTACCTACGAGCAGTACTTC
CDR3 protein: CASSVAGGTYEQYF
V gene: TRBV12-3/TRBV12-4
clone size: few
D gene: TRBD2
J gene: TRBJ2-7